The entry below gives a single T cell receptor (beta chain) sequence along with its context. This clone's antigen is unknown. Base qualities were left out, and no much larger clone turns up one base away. Library generation was performed with the immunoSEQ multiplex PCR assay. TCRdb's version of the immuneACCESS table is confined to in-frame rearrangements and falls short of the full clone set. An unresolved V gene accounts for under half of the shortfall where checked; the remainder is of unknown origin. The sample includes about 10,000 clones, with 60% to 80% observed a single time. The ten largest clones add up to roughly 9.8% of the sample. This sample was included in a study of CD4+ T cells in melanoma (dated by TCRdb to the early 2020s). Study-wide context: Neoantigen-specific CD4+ T cells in human melanoma were what the study investigated. Study-wide findings and limitations: According to the report, neoantigen-specific CD4+ T cells in melanoma displayed diverse differentiation states. Neoantigen-specific CD4+ T cells were reported to be correlated with the function of CD8+ T cells, macrophages and B cells.

Donors were patients with melanoma. The V end gives up 0 bases and the J end 6 bases, leaving 8 bases in the junction not matched to a gene. The cysteine opens and the phenylalanine closes a CDR3 of 16 amino acids. CDR3 DNA only is kept here, 48 bases in frame from base 1. According to the germline V gene (reference sequence), CDR1 reads SGHNT and CDR2 reads YYREEE. Recombination joined TRBV5-4 with TRBJ2-2, and 7 junctional nucleotides match TRBD2. Source material: cells from a culture (not recorded whether cultured in vitro). This sequence originates from a human donor with melanoma. The bases read TGTGCCAGCAGCTTGGCCCGAAGCGGGGTTCCCGGGGAGCTGTTTTTT. This yields the protein CASSLARSGVPGELFF.